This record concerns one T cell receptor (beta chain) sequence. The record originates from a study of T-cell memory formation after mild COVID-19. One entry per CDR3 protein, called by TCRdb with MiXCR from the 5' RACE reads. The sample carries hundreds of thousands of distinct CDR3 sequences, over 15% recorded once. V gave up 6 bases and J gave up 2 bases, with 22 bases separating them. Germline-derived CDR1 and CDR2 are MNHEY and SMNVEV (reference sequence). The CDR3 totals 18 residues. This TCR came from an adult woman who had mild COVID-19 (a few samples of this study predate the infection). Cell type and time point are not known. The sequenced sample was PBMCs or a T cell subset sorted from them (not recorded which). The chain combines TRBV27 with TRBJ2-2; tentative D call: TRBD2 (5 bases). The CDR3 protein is CASSPLSLAYSNTGELFF. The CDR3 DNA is TGTGCCAGCAGCCCCCTTAGTCTAGCTTACAGCAACACCGGGGAGCTGTTTTTT.